This is a list of T cell receptor beta chains from one sample in a study of T cell clonotyping in hematopoietic cell transplantation. The assay was immunoSEQ multiplex PCR, and TCRdb's table has in-frame clones only and misses some. The table records around 12,000 clones, around 50% of them present only once. Sequenced material: peripheral blood mononuclear cells. The receptors originated from a man aged 50 to 60 in good health. Some clones in this sample may be carry-over from other donors' samples. Both conserved end residues are part of each CDR3. The D gene is left open where the match is weak. Clone size appears in some rows only: once, few, many, or a class for an expanded clone.

cdr3_nt: TGTGCCAGCAGCTTAAAGGGGGGTCGTTGGGAAGCTTTCTTT
cdr3_aa: CASSLKGGRWEAFF
v_call: TRBV7-9
j_call: TRBJ1-1
d_call: NA
clone_size: NA

cdr3_nt: TGCGCCAGCAGCCTTCGGCAGGGGGCCTACGAGCAGTACTTC
cdr3_aa: CASSLRQGAYEQYF
v_call: TRBV4-3
j_call: TRBJ2-7
d_call: TRBD1
clone_size: NA

cdr3_nt: TGTGCCAGCAGCCAAGATGGACTAGCGGGAGTATGGGAGCAGTACTTC
cdr3_aa: CASSQDGLAGVWEQYF
v_call: TRBV14
j_call: TRBJ2-7
d_call: TRBD2
clone_size: NA

cdr3_nt: TGTGCCTGGAGTGCAGGAGACAATTCACCCCTCCACTTT
cdr3_aa: CAWSAGDNSPLHF
v_call: TRBV30
j_call: TRBJ1-6
d_call: NA
clone_size: NA

cdr3_nt: TGCAGCGTTGGGGGACTATTTAGCACAGATACGCAGTATTTT
cdr3_aa: CSVGGLFSTDTQYF
v_call: TRBV29-1
j_call: TRBJ2-3
d_call: TRBD2
clone_size: NA

cdr3_nt: TGCGCCAGCAGCCAAACGACAGGTGATGGCGAGCAGTACTTC
cdr3_aa: CASSQTTGDGEQYF
v_call: TRBV4-3
j_call: TRBJ2-7
d_call: NA
clone_size: NA

cdr3_nt: TGTGCCAGCAGTTCAGGACAGGGAGGTTATCAGCCCCAGCATTTT
cdr3_aa: CASSSGQGGYQPQHF
v_call: TRBV27
j_call: TRBJ1-5
d_call: TRBD1
clone_size: NA

cdr3_nt: TGTGCCAGCAGCAAAGCCCCGGGACAGGGGGCTGACGAGCAGTACTTC
cdr3_aa: CASSKAPGQGADEQYF
v_call: TRBV21-1
j_call: TRBJ2-7
d_call: NA
clone_size: few

cdr3_nt: TGTGCCACAGCCCCGTCCCTCATGAACACTGAAGCTTTCTTT
cdr3_aa: CATAPSLMNTEAFF
v_call: TRBV9
j_call: TRBJ1-1
d_call: NA
clone_size: NA

cdr3_nt: TGTGCCAGCAGCCGACAAACAATGAACACTGAAGCTTTCTTT
cdr3_aa: CASSRQTMNTEAFF
v_call: TRBV14
j_call: TRBJ1-1
d_call: NA
clone_size: NA